The following is a T cell receptor (beta chain) sequence with its context. CDR3 size: 15 residues. V lost 4 bases to trimming and J lost 5 bases; unmatched junction nucleotides: 5. Germline V gene data show CDR1 as PRHDT and CDR2 as FYEKMQ (reference sequence). This sample was taken from a study of blood T cell repertoires in COVID-19. About the research overall: The United States, Italy and Spain supplied acute and convalescent COVID-19 samples. Nucleic acid was either cDNA or gDNA, and it came from T cells, B-cell-depleted T cells, or PBMCs.

The authors' processing: Estimated nucleated cell counts came from reference gene primer amplification. Profiled with immunoSEQ multiplex PCR; TCRdb holds only in-frame clones, not every one. V, J and clone size reflect that table, while D and trimming were determined from the DNA. The table lists tens of thousands of clones, approximately 90% of them singletons. This sequence was found in a woman of 80 years or more with acute or convalescent COVID-19. Input material: peripheral blood. This chain uses TRBV13 with TRBJ2-2; TRBD1 agrees at 9 bases. In DNA, the CDR3 is TGTGCCAGCAGCTCCGGGACAGGGATAACCGGGGAGCTGTTTTTT. Translation: CASSSGTGITGELFF.